This is a list of T cell receptor beta chains from one sample in a study of cytomegalovirus exposure and HLA in healthy donors. Measured with immunoSEQ multiplex PCR; TCRdb has only the in-frame clones, and not every one. Seen here are approximately 130,000 clones, more than 75% observed once, and the top ten hold about 8.1%. The specimen was PBMCs. These receptors all come from a woman aged 45 to 65 in good health and CMV-seropositive. Both conserved end residues are part of each CDR3. A D gene is named only where the DNA matches it firmly. Clone size, where shown, is once, few, many, or a class for clones that have expanded.

>TRBV5-1|TRBJ1-1|NA|NA
CASSFGDSTEAFF
TGCGCCAGCAGCTTCGGGGATTCCACTGAAGCTTTCTTT
>TRBV6-6|TRBJ1-5|NA|TRBD1
CASTLVQGDGNQPQHF
TGTGCCAGCACTCTCGTACAGGGGGACGGCAATCAGCCCCAGCATTTT
>TRBV27|TRBJ2-7|NA|TRBD2
CASSLGRGYEQYF
TGTGCCAGCAGTTTAGGGAGGGGCTACGAGCAGTACTTC
>TRBV6-4|TRBJ2-6|NA|NA
CASSPGSAGANGLTF
TGTGCCAGCAGCCCCGGGTCCGCTGGGGCCAACGGCCTGACTTTC
>TRBV10-2|TRBJ2-1|NA|NA
CASTGKGWNEQFF
TGCGCCAGCACCGGGAAAGGATGGAATGAGCAGTTCTTC
>TRBV19|TRBJ2-7|once|TRBD2
CASSSPTSGFREQYF
TGTGCCAGTAGTTCTCCGACTAGCGGATTTCGTGAGCAGTACTTC
>TRBV5-4|TRBJ1-2|once|NA
CASRDTGRSYGYTF
TGTGCCAGCAGAGACACCGGGAGATCATATGGCTACACCTTC
>TRBV6-1|TRBJ2-7|NA|TRBD1
CASRPTGEGNEQYF
TGTGCCAGCAGACCTACAGGGGAAGGTAACGAGCAGTACTTC
>TRBV5-8|TRBJ2-7|NA|NA
CASSLASGPPYEQYF
TGTGCCAGCAGCTTGGCGTCAGGGCCCCCCTACGAGCAGTACTTC
>TRBV11-1|TRBJ2-1|NA|TRBD2
CASSSPKLAGGRNEQFF
TGTGCCAGCAGCTCCCCCAAGCTAGCGGGAGGGCGTAATGAGCAGTTCTTC
>TRBV30|TRBJ2-5|NA|TRBD1
CAWNGQGGETQYF
TGTGCCTGGAATGGACAGGGTGGAGAGACCCAGTACTTC
>TRBV27|TRBJ1-1|NA|TRBD1
CASSSDRTTLRALEAFF
TGTGCCAGCAGCTCGGACAGGACCACCTTGCGAGCTCTTGAAGCTTTCTTT
>TRBV30|TRBJ2-7|NA|NA
CAWSPLPVSYEQYF
TGTGCCTGGAGTCCTCTTCCGGTTTCCTACGAGCAGTACTTC
>TRBV7-6|TRBJ2-1|NA|NA
CASSSNGLRGSSYNEQFF
TGTGCCAGCAGCTCTAACGGGTTACGGGGAAGCTCCTACAATGAGCAGTTCTTC
>TRBV13|TRBJ2-2|NA|TRBD1
CASSRTGTVLGGPNTGELFF
TGTGCCAGCAGCAGAACCGGGACAGTCCTCGGCGGTCCGAACACCGGGGAGCTGTTTTTT
>TRBV2|TRBJ2-1|NA|NA
CASSAGSGEEFF
TGTGCCAGCAGTGCCGGATCGGGGGAGGAGTTCTTC
>TRBV6-5|TRBJ2-5|NA|TRBD2
CASSYGWTSDETQYF
TGTGCCAGCAGTTACGGTTGGACTAGCGATGAGACCCAGTACTTC
>TRBV19|TRBJ2-1|NA|TRBD2
CASSKAVAGGNEQFF
TGTGCCAGTAGTAAGGCGGTAGCGGGGGGAAATGAGCAGTTCTTC
>TRBV30|TRBJ2-4|NA|NA
CAWGQLAKNIQYF
TGTGCCTGGGGACAGTTAGCCAAAAACATTCAGTACTTC
>TRBV19|TRBJ1-2|few|TRBD1
CASSPPGQLFYSNYGYTF
TGTGCCAGTAGTCCCCCGGGACAGCTCTTCTATTCTAACTATGGCTACACCTTC
>TRBV27|TRBJ1-5|NA|TRBD1
CASSLLGRTGAYSNQPQHF
TGTGCCAGCAGTTTATTGGGAAGAACAGGGGCTTATAGCAATCAGCCCCAGCATTTT
>TRBV30|TRBJ1-6|NA|TRBD1
CAWSTGASYNSPLHF
TGTGCCTGGAGTACAGGGGCGAGCTATAATTCACCCCTCCACTTT
>TRBV10-2|TRBJ2-7|NA|TRBD2
CASSQVTSGEQYF
TGCGCCAGCAGCCAGGTGACTAGCGGTGAGCAGTACTTC
>TRBV13|TRBJ2-7|NA|TRBD2
CASSLVPAGGEQYF
TGTGCCAGCAGCTTAGTTCCAGCGGGAGGGGAGCAGTACTTC
>TRBV4-1|TRBJ1-1|NA|NA
CASSQPTGNTEAFF
TGCGCCAGCAGCCAACCGACAGGGAACACTGAAGCTTTCTTT
>TRBV11-3|TRBJ2-5|few|NA
CASSSAGETQYF
TGTGCCAGCAGCTCAGCGGGAGAGACCCAGTACTTC
>TRBV2|TRBJ2-7|once|TRBD1
CASSEQGVGYEQYF
TGTGCCAGCAGTGAACAGGGGGTTGGCTACGAGCAGTACTTC
>TRBV5-1|TRBJ2-1|NA|TRBD2
CASSLHGLAGDNEQFF
TGCGCCAGCAGCTTGCATGGACTAGCGGGTGACAATGAGCAGTTCTTC
>TRBV29-1|TRBJ1-1|few|NA
CSVAPDSGTEAFF
TGCAGCGTCGCACCGGACAGCGGCACTGAAGCTTTCTTT
>TRBV6-6|TRBJ1-2|once|NA
CATADRSSYGYTF
TGTGCCACCGCGGACAGATCCTCCTATGGCTACACCTTC
>TRBV6-4|TRBJ2-3|NA|TRBD2
CASSDSGTSGGYSTDTQYF
TGTGCCAGCAGTGACTCCGGGACTAGCGGGGGATATAGCACAGATACGCAGTATTTT
>TRBV19|TRBJ2-7|NA|NA
CASSMPRGSGEQYF
TGTGCCAGTAGTATGCCAAGGGGATCAGGCGAGCAGTACTTC
>TRBV23-1|TRBJ2-7|NA|TRBD1
CASMAGGHEQYF
TGCGCCAGCATGGCAGGGGGCCACGAGCAGTACTTC
>TRBV4-3|TRBJ1-1|NA|NA
CASSQALVRGEDTEAFF
TGCGCCAGCAGCCAAGCTTTGGTTCGTGGGGAGGACACTGAAGCTTTCTTT
>TRBV28|TRBJ2-7|NA|TRBD1
CASSLGGTGDYEQYF
TGTGCCAGCAGTCTGGGAGGGACAGGGGACTACGAGCAGTACTTC
>TRBV5-5|TRBJ1-2|NA|NA
CASSLEVLGLYGYTF
TGTGCCAGCAGCTTGGAGGTCCTGGGCTTGTATGGCTACACCTTC
>TRBV21-1|TRBJ2-3|NA|NA
CASSKVVTVTTDTQYF
TGTGCCAGCAGCAAAGTAGTGACTGTAACCACAGATACGCAGTATTTT
>TRBV29-1|TRBJ2-7|NA|NA
CSAETPTAGGPLGYEQYF
TGCAGCGCCGAAACCCCGACAGCCGGTGGACCTCTGGGCTACGAGCAGTACTTC
>TRBV7-8|TRBJ1-2|NA|NA
CASSLEQGLVYGYTF
TGTGCCAGCAGCTTGGAACAGGGTCTAGTCTATGGCTACACCTTC
>TRBV5-1|TRBJ1-1|NA|NA
CASSLSRGDTEAFF
TGCGCCAGCAGCTTGAGTAGGGGTGACACTGAAGCTTTCTTT
>TRBV5-6|TRBJ2-7|NA|NA
CASSLAGGHEQYF
TGTGCCAGCAGCTTGGCCGGGGGGCACGAGCAGTACTTC
>TRBV6-1|TRBJ2-3|NA|TRBD1
CASSEMVTGGADTQYF
TGTGCCAGCAGTGAAATGGTTACAGGGGGCGCAGATACGCAGTATTTT
>TRBV5-1|TRBJ1-1|NA|NA
CASSPRGLWDTEAFF
TGCGCCAGCAGCCCCCGAGGACTCTGGGACACTGAAGCTTTCTTT
>TRBV28|TRBJ1-6|NA|TRBD1
CASSPRDRGNNSPLHF
TGTGCCAGCAGTCCCCGGGACAGGGGTAATAATTCACCCCTCCACTTT
>TRBV11-2|TRBJ2-2|NA|TRBD2
CASSLGLAGTGELFF
TGTGCCAGCAGCCTGGGACTAGCGGGCACCGGGGAGCTGTTTTTT
>TRBV19|TRBJ1-1|NA|NA
CASSFQGMNTEAFF
TGTGCCAGTAGTTTTCAGGGGATGAACACTGAAGCTTTCTTT
>TRBV27|TRBJ2-7|NA|TRBD1
CASSVARGQGTHEQYF
TGTGCCAGCAGTGTCGCCCGGGGACAGGGGACCCACGAGCAGTACTTC
>TRBV28|TRBJ2-7|NA|NA
CASSLPTSSEQYF
TGTGCCAGCAGTTTACCTACTAGCTCCGAGCAGTACTTC
>TRBV28|TRBJ1-6|NA|NA
CASSDTQIAPLHF
TGTGCCAGCAGCGACACCCAGATAGCACCCCTCCACTTT